This T cell receptor beta chain was identified during a study of T cells after posttransplantation cyclophosphamide. Profiling relied on immunoSEQ multiplex PCR, and the TCRdb table lists in-frame clones only, not all of them. The repertoire holds around 9,000 clones, with more than 70% as singletons. The germline V gene encodes CDR1 LNHNV and CDR2 YYDKDF (reference sequence). The CDR3 runs to 14 residues. The ends lost 5 bases at V and 11 bases at J; junction bases unmatched: 10. A marrow graft followed busulfan-fludarabine conditioning, with cyclophosphamide on days +3 and +4. Overall study results and limits: Tissue-infiltrating T cells from skin or gut overlapped little with blood T cells. Recipient CMV seropositivity and CMV reactivation strongly tracked TRB clonality. Donor CD8+ memory clones often dominated recipient blood repertoires at later times.

A word on this clone: The antigen is undetermined.

This TCR was recovered from a female patient aged 40-50 years who received an allogeneic stem cell transplant from an unrelated donor, was CMV-positive, and had no GVHD. Some T cells may be the graft donor's. Sequenced here: PBMCs, sampled after allogeneic stem cell transplant with posttransplant cyclophosphamide. J is TRBJ2-1 and V is TRBV15; the match to TRBD2 covers 9 bases. The CDR3 loop is CATSSSGVKSQQFF. DNA for the CDR3: TGTGCCACCAGCTCTAGCGGGGTAAAGAGTCAGCAGTTCTTC.